This is a list of T cell receptor beta chains from one sample in a study of OX40 agonist ivuxolimab in advanced cancers. Libraries were prepared by immunoSEQ multiplex PCR; TCRdb keeps only in-frame clonotypes and omits some of them. This table has about 54,000 clones, approximately 90% appearing once. Source: CD4+ or CD8+ T cells sorted from blood, taken in a trial of the OX40 agonist ivuxolimab. These receptors originate from an adult with an advanced solid tumor such as melanoma, head and neck, liver or kidney cancer. Each CDR3 is given with its conserved first and last residue.

CDR3 length | J gene | V gene | CDR3 protein
13 | TRBJ2-4 | TRBV5-1 | CASSLSQGVFWYF
15 | TRBJ2-1 | TRBV5-1 | CASSLGLVTNNEQFF
14 | TRBJ2-3 | TRBV19 | CASRQGLRTDTQYF
15 | TRBJ2-1 | TRBV9 | CASSVGTGSYNEQFF
14 | TRBJ1-3 | TRBV28 | CASSFVSSGNTIYF
12 | TRBJ2-5 | TRBV10-3 | CAISGPEGTQYF
15 | TRBJ1-4 | TRBV2 | CASTPQGQGREKLFF
15 | TRBJ2-6 | TRBV5-5 | CASSRQGNGANVLTF
12 | TRBJ2-7 | TRBV10-3 | CAISESFHEQYF
18 | TRBJ2-2 | TRBV5-5 | CASSLAGTFGRGTGELFF
11 | TRBJ1-1 | TRBV28 | CASSSITEAFF
17 | TRBJ1-1 | TRBV5-1 | CASSLTAGVPMNTEAFF
16 | TRBJ1-4 | TRBV30 | CAWSVGLGVVGEKLFF
12 | TRBJ2-3 | TRBV2 | CASGTARDTQYF
14 | TRBJ2-7 | TRBV19 | CASSIDGGASEQYF
14 | TRBJ1-1 | TRBV6-5 | CASSYSISRGEAFF
13 | TRBJ2-5 | TRBV11-2 | CASVSPNQETQYF
14 | TRBJ2-2 | TRBV27 | CASSLGGGPGELFF
12 | TRBJ1-4 | TRBV19 | CASSSLMEKLFF
13 | TRBJ2-2 | TRBV7-9 | CASGQENTGELFF
12 | TRBJ2-1 | TRBV25-1 | CASSEYYNEQFF
12 | TRBJ2-3 | TRBV2 | CASRYSTDTQYF
13 | TRBJ1-2 | TRBV9 | CASSVGGIYGYTF
13 | TRBJ2-7 | TRBV5-4 | CASSIAGAREQYF